The sequence of this TCR beta chain was determined in a study of shared clonotypes between healthy human individuals. About the research overall: Donors, aged 18 to 49, were a couple of women and three men.

Healthy HIV-negative adults with no recent acute infections or vaccinations were recruited as donors. Adults of Caucasian background living in Nashville, Tennessee made up all donors. This table comes from immunoSEQ multiplex PCR, and its TCRdb copy is limited to in-frame clones, with some not included. The sample consists of approximately 500,000 clones, more than 75% of them appearing once. This clone has a single count. Its antigen is not identified. The CDR3 has 18 amino acids. General study findings and limits: Clonotype sharing among donors was thought likely to change with sequencing depth.

Specimen: PBMCs. The chain combines TRBV12-1 with TRBJ1-2; the tabulated D call, TRBD1, remains unverified against the DNA. TRBV12-1 is listed as a pseudogene. This receptor was identified in a middle-aged woman in good health. Some clones in this sample may be carry-over from other donors' samples. This CDR3 is CASSFAQTGTGPDYGYTF. The CDR3 DNA reads TGTGCCAGCAGCTTTGCGCAAACCGGGACAGGGCCTGACTATGGCTACACCTTC.